This T cell receptor beta chain stems from a study of OX40 agonist ivuxolimab in advanced cancers. Turning to the study itself: Ivuxolimab, an agonistic anti-OX40 (CD134) antibody, was given to patients. General study points: On average, a greater number of expanded clones characterised CD8+ T cells relative to CD4+. Specificity for antigen went undetermined in the expanded peripheral T cells.

TCRdb's copy holds only in-frame clones and misses some; the assay was immunoSEQ multiplex PCR. The table has more than 45,000 clones, about 81% seen once. This CDR3 has 15 amino acids. Per germline, CDR1 ENHRY and CDR2 SYGVKD. Trimming removed 3 bases at V and 0 bases at J, with 6 bases between. Baseline was the first blood sampling point, followed by cycle 4 day 1 and cycle 7 day 1. As regards this clone: Its specificity is not known.

This sequence was found in an adult with an advanced solid tumor such as melanoma, head and neck, liver or kidney cancer. The chain combines TRBV10-3 with TRBJ1-6; no reliable D call. Sequences were derived from CD4+ or CD8+ T cells sorted from blood, sampled in a trial of the OX40 agonist ivuxolimab. CDR3 DNA sequence: TGTGCCATCAGTGAAGGCCCCTCCTATAATTCACCCCTCCACTTT. Amino acids: CAISEGPSYNSPLHF.